The 21 T cell receptor beta chains in this list originate from one sample, sequenced in a study of shared clonotypes between healthy human individuals. Profiling relied on immunoSEQ multiplex PCR, and the TCRdb table lists in-frame clones only, not all of them. The sample consists of around 500,000 clones, 76% of them appearing once. The sequenced sample was PBMCs. The receptor set was obtained from a woman between 40 and 50 years old in good health. Some clones in this sample may be carry-over from other donors' samples.

J is TRBJ1-1 and V is TRBV5-6, with D perhaps matching TRBD1 (5 bases). The V gene lost 4 bases and the J gene lost 4 bases, with 17 bases spanning the gap. The CDR3 has 15 amino acids. Germline V CDR1 and CDR2: SGHDT, YYEEEE. CDR3 in amino acids: CASSLGGEGLTEAFF. The CDR3 DNA follows: TGTGCCAGCAGCCTTGGGGGGGAAGGTCTCACTGAAGCTTTCTTT.

The rearrangement links TRBV28 to TRBJ2-7; D not certain. The CDR3 totals 14 residues. Germline-derived CDR1 and CDR2 are MDHEN and SYDVKM. V was trimmed by 1 base and J by 5 bases, leaving 12 bases between them. The CDR3 sequence: CASSLLVGDHEQYF. The CDR3 nucleotides are TGTGCCAGCAGTTTATTGGTGGGTGACCACGAGCAGTACTTC.

In regard to this clone: In the same sample, other DNA sequences code for this CDR3. The chain couples TRBV20-1 to TRBJ2-7; no definite D call. Germline V gives CDR1 DFQATT, CDR2 SNEGSKA (reference sequence). Trimming pared 0 bases from V and 3 bases from J, leaving 0 bases between. The CDR3 spans 10 residues. The CDR3 loop reads CSARDYEQYF. The CDR3 nucleotides are TGCAGTGCTAGAGACTACGAGCAGTACTTC.

The chain combines TRBV10-3 with TRBJ1-1, with 9 bases lining up with TRBD1. J was trimmed by 5 bases and V by 4 bases; bases with no gene match: 2. Germline-derived CDR1 and CDR2 are ENHRY and SYGVKD. The CDR3 contains 13 residues. CDR3 bases: TGTGCCATCAGTGGACAGGGGGATACTGAAGCTTTCTTT. It encodes CAISGQGDTEAFF.

The V call is TRBV7-9, the J call TRBJ2-7; D perhaps matches TRBD2 (5 bases). Germline CDR1 SEHNR, CDR2 FQNEAQ (reference sequence). This CDR3 comprises 13 residues. V gave up 5 bases and J gave up 2 bases, with 10 bases separating them. CDR3 residues: CASSPSGTYEQYF. The CDR3 DNA is TGTGCCAGCAGCCCCAGCGGCACCTACGAGCAGTACTTC.

The chain couples TRBV5-1 to TRBJ1-2, with a possible D match to TRBD1 (5 bases). The ends were cut back, 0 bases at V and 4 bases at J, with 10 bases in the middle. Germline V CDR1 and CDR2: SGHRS, YFSETQ. There are 14 residues in the CDR3. DNA for the CDR3: TGCGCCAGCAGCTTGGGGGGCTCTGGCTATGGCTACACCTTC. It yields the protein CASSLGGSGYGYTF.

The V call is TRBV28, the J call TRBJ2-1; TRBD2 agrees at 7 bases. J lost 12 bases, V lost 1 base, and 15 bases had no gene match. The CDR3 runs to 16 residues. Germline values: CDR1 MDHEN, CDR2 SYDVKM. DNA of the CDR3: TGTGCCAGCAGTTTATTGGGGACTACCGGAGTGATAGGGCAGTTCTTC. The encoded protein is CASSLLGTTGVIGQFF. Variable domain in full (rest from reference TRBV28 and TRBJ2-1): DVKVTQSSRYLVKRTGEKVFLECVQDMDHENMFWYRQDPGLGLRLIYFSYDVKMKEKGDIPEGYSVSREKKERFSLILESASTNQTSMYLCASSLLGTTGVIGQFFGPGTRLTVL.

This chain links TRBV11-2 with TRBJ2-1; D is uncertain. The CDR3 has 14 residues. Germline assignment: CDR1 SGHAT and CDR2 FQNNGV. V gave up 5 bases and J gave up 1 base, with 9 bases separating them. The CDR3 protein is CASSPGISYNEQFF. DNA of the CDR3: TGTGCCAGCAGCCCAGGAATTTCCTACAATGAGCAGTTCTTC.

The CDR3, as DNA: TGTGCCAGCTCATCGTTAACAGGGGTACTGAACACTGAAGCTTTCTTT. The encoded protein is CASSSLTGVLNTEAFF. The rearrangement links TRBV18 to TRBJ1-1; 7 bases line up with TRBD1. The CDR3 extends over 16 amino acids. Germline CDR1 and CDR2: KGHSH and LQKENI. V was clipped by 5 bases and J by 0 bases; unmatched bases: 9.

V is TRBV28 and J is TRBJ2-1, with D possibly matching TRBD2 (6 bases). Trimming removed 5 bases at V and 15 bases at J, with 14 bases between. Germline V gene sequence: CDR1 MDHEN, CDR2 SYDVKM. The CDR3 consists of 11 residues. DNA for the CDR3: TGTGCCAGCAGTACCACTAGCTTGTTGTTCTTC. It encodes CASSTTSLLFF.

The chain links TRBV6-6 to TRBJ1-3; TRBD1 matches at 7 bases. With 5 bases clipped from V and 2 bases from J, the junction kept 6 bases outside the gene matches. The germline V gene encodes CDR1 MNHNY and CDR2 SVGAGI (reference sequence). This CDR3 comprises 15 residues. The CDR3 DNA is TGTGCCAGCAGTCGTCCTACAGGGGCTGGAAACACCATATATTTT. This sequence encodes CASSRPTGAGNTIYF.

About this clone itself: Other DNA sequences in this sample translate to the same CDR3. V and J are TRBV7-3 and TRBJ2-2; no firm D call. Trimming shortened V by 1 base and J by 4 bases, and 7 bases separated the two germline ends. Germline lookup yields CDR1 SGHTA and CDR2 FQGTGA. The CDR3 length is 14 residues. Here the CDR3 reads CASSLKSSTGELFF. CDR3 bases: TGTGCCAGCAGCTTAAAGTCTAGCACCGGGGAGCTGTTTTTT. Looking up the rest from reference TRBV7-3 and TRBJ2-2 gives the full variable domain: GAGVSQTPSNKVTEKGKYVELRCDPISGHTALYWYRQSLGQGPEFLIYFQGTGAADDSGLPNDRFFAVRPEGSVSTLKIQRTERGDSAVYLCASSLKSSTGELFFGEGSRLTVL.

This clone was picked up a small number of times. J is TRBJ2-1 and V is TRBV7-2, with D possibly matching TRBD2 (5 bases). The germline gives CDR1 SGHTA, CDR2 FQGNSA. V dropped 5 bases and J dropped 2 bases, with 16 bases sitting between them. This CDR3 comprises 16 residues. The CDR3 region is CASSAQAGPPYNEQFF. The CDR3 DNA is TGTGCCAGCAGCGCCCAGGCGGGCCCACCCTACAATGAGCAGTTCTTC.

The sample holds many counts of this clone. This CDR3 is also generated by other DNA sequences in the sample. The chain joins TRBV5-1 to TRBJ1-2; 11 positions agree with TRBD1. The CDR3 contains 14 residues. The trim removed 4 bases at V and 5 bases at J, leaving 4 bases unmatched. Per germline, CDR1 SGHRS and CDR2 YFSETQ. This chain's CDR3 is CASSRDRGRYGYTF. As DNA, the CDR3 is TGCGCCAGCAGCCGGGACAGGGGGAGATATGGCTACACCTTC.

The chain carries TRBV30 and TRBJ2-1, with D perhaps TRBD2 (6 bases). The germline V gene has CDR1 GTSNPN and CDR2 SVGIG (reference sequence). This CDR3 has 13 amino acids. V lost 5 bases and J lost 0, with 8 bases in between. CDR3 coding DNA: TGTGCCTGGGCGGGGAGCTCCTACAATGAGCAGTTCTTC. It is translated as CAWAGSSYNEQFF.

This clone was seen once. The chain recombines TRBV6-1 with TRBJ2-3; 8 bases are a match to TRBD2. The V gene end was trimmed by 2 bases and the J gene end by 4 bases; junction bases not matched to a gene: 2. Germline CDR1 reads MNHNS; CDR2 reads SASEGT. The CDR3 totals 14 residues. As DNA, the CDR3 is TGTGCCAGCAGTGAAAGCGGGGGAGCAGATACGCAGTATTTT. Amino acid sequence: CASSESGGADTQYF.

V and J are TRBV5-4 and TRBJ1-3; TRBD1 agrees at 7 bases. V trimming: 4 bases; J trimming: 4 bases; junction bases outside the gene matches: 5. This CDR3 is built from 14 residues. The germline V gene has CDR1 SGHNT and CDR2 YYREEE (reference sequence). CDR3 amino acids: CASSQQGSGNTIYF. DNA for the CDR3: TGTGCCAGCAGCCAACAGGGGAGCGGAAACACCATATATTTT.

The rearrangement links TRBV11-3 to TRBJ2-1; D might be TRBD1 or TRBD2, each matching 6 bases. The CDR3 runs 15 residues. The germline V and J ends were trimmed by 0 bases and 3 bases, with 9 bases remaining between them. In germline, CDR1 is SGHNT, CDR2 YENEEA. CDR3 loop: CASSLEGGGYNEQFF. For the CDR3, the DNA is TGTGCCAGCAGCTTAGAGGGGGGCGGCTACAATGAGCAGTTCTTC.

This clone was counted at least ten times. The V gene is TRBV7-2, the J gene TRBJ1-1, with TRBD1 identical over 8 bases. Per germline, CDR1 SGHTA and CDR2 FQGNSA. This CDR3 spans 14 amino acids. The V gene end was trimmed by 5 bases and the J gene end by 4 bases; junction bases not matched to a gene: 6. The CDR3 region is CASSARQGRTEAFF. CDR3 nucleotide sequence: TGTGCCAGCAGCGCACGACAGGGGCGCACTGAAGCTTTCTTT.

This clone has only one observation. V and J are TRBV5-1 and TRBJ2-5; 7 positions agree with TRBD1. The CDR3 extends over 15 amino acids. Per germline, CDR1 SGHRS and CDR2 YFSETQ. V was clipped by 4 bases and J by 4 bases; unmatched bases: 10. CDR3 protein: CASSPSLRGRETQYF. In DNA form, the CDR3 reads TGCGCCAGCAGCCCCTCTCTAAGGGGGCGAGAGACCCAGTACTTC.

This clone was seen only once. Other nucleotide sequences in the sample specify the same CDR3. The chain combines TRBV28 with TRBJ2-7; D uncertain. The CDR3 contains 12 residues. Trimming took 4 bases from V and 3 from J, leaving 7 bases between them. The germline V gene has CDR1 MDHEN and CDR2 SYDVKM. The CDR3 nucleotides are TGTGCCAGCAGTTCCCGCAGCTACGAGCAGTACTTC. It encodes CASSSRSYEQYF.